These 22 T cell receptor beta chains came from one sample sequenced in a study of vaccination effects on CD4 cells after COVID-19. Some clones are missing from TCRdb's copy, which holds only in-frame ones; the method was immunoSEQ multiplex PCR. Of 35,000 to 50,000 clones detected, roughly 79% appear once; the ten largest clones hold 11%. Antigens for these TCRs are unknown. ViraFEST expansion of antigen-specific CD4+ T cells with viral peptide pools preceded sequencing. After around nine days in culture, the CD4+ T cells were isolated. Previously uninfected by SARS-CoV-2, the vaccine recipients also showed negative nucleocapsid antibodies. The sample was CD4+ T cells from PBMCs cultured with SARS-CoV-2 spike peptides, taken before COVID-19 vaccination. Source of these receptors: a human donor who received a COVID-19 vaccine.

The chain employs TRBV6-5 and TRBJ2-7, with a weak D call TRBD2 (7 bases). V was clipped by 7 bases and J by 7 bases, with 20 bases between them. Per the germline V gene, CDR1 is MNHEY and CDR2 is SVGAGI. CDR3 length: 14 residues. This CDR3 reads CASKPRGGSTEQYV. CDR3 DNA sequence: TGTGCCAGCAAACCGAGGGGGGGGAGTACGGAGCAGTACGTC.

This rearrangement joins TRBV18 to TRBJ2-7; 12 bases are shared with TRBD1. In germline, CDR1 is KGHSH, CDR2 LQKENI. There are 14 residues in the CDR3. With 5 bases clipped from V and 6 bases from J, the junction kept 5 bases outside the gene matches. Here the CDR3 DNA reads TGTGCCAGCTCATCAATGGGACAGGGGGCCGAGCAGTACGTC. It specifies CASSSMGQGAEQYV.

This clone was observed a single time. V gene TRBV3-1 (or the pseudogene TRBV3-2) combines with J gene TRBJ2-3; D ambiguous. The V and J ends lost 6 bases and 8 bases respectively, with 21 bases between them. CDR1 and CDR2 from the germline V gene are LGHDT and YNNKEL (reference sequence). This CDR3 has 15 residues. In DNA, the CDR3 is TGTGCCAGCAGGAGCGCGAACCTGGGGTTCGGTACGCAGTATTTT. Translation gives CASRSANLGFGTQYF.

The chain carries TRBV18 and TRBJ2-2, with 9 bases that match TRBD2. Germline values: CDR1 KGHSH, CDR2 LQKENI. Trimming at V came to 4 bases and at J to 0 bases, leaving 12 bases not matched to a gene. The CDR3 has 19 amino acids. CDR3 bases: TGTGCCAGCTCACTGAACCCCCCAGCGGGGGGCGCGAACACCGGGGAGCTGTTTTTT. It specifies CASSLNPPAGGANTGELFF.

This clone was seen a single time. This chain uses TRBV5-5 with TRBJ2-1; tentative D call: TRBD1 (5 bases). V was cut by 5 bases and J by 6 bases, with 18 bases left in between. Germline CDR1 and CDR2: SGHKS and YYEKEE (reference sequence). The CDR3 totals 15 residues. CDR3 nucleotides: TGTGCCAGCAGGCCCCGAGCCCCTGGGGCCAATGAGCAGTTCTTC. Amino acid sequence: CASRPRAPGANEQFF.

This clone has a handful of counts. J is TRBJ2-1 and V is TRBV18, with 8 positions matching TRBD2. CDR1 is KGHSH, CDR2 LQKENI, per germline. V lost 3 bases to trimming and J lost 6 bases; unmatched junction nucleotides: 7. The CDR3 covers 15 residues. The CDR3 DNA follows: TGTGCCAGCTCACCGAGACTAGCGACCGGCAATGAGCAGTTCTTC. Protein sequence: CASSPRLATGNEQFF.

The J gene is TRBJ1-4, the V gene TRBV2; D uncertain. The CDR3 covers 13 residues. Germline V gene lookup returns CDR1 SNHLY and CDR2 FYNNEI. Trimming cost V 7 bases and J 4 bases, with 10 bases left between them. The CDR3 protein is CASTIQSNEKLFF. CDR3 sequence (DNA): TGTGCCAGCACCATCCAAAGTAATGAAAAACTGTTTTTT.

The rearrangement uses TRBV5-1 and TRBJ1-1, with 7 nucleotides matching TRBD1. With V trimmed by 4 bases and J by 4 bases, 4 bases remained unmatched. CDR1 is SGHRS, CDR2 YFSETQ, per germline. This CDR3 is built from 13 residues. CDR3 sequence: CASSPRTGTEAFF. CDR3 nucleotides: TGCGCCAGCAGCCCTCGGACAGGCACTGAAGCTTTCTTT.

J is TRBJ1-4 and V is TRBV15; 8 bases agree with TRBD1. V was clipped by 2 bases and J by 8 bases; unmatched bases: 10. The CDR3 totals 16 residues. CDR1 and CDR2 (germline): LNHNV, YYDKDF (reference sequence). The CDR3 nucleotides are TGTGCCACCAGCAGAACCTGGACAGGGAACGGGGAAAAACTGTTTTTT. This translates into CATSRTWTGNGEKLFF.

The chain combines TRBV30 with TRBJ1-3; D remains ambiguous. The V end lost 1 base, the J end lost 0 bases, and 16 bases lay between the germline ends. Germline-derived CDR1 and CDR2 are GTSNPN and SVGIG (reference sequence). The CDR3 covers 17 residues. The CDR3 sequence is CAWSAKTSGSSGNTIYF. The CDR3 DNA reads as TGTGCCTGGAGTGCTAAAACGTCCGGGAGCTCTGGAAACACCATATATTTT.

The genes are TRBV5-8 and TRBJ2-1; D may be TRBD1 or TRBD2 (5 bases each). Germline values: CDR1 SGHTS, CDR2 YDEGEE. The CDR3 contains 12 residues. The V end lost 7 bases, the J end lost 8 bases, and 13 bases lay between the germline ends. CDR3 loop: CASPGPRDEQFF. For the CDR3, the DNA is TGTGCCAGCCCGGGACCTAGGGATGAGCAGTTCTTC.

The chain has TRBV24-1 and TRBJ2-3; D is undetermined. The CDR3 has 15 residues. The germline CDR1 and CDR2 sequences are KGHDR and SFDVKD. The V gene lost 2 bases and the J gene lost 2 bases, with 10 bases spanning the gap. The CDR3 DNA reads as TGTGCCACCAGTGATTCCGCAGCTTACACAGATACGCAGTATTTT. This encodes CATSDSAAYTDTQYF.

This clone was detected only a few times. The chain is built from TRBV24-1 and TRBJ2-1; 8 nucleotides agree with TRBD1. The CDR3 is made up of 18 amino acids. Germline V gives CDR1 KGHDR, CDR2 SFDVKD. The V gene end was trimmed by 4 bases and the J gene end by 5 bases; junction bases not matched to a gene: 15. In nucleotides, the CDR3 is TGTGCCACCAGTGACCCCAACCGAGGACAGGGATATCACAATGAGCAGTTCTTC. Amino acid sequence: CATSDPNRGQGYHNEQFF.

The CDR3 nucleotides are TGTGCCAGTAGTATGGAGGCGCAGGGGGCATCCTATAATTCACCCCTCCACTTT. It translates to CASSMEAQGASYNSPLHF. The rearrangement uses TRBV19 and TRBJ1-6, with 8 positions matching TRBD1. Germline trimming cut 3 bases from V and 1 base from J; bases unmatched to any gene: 8. The length of the CDR3 is 18 residues. Germline CDR1 reads LNHDA; CDR2 reads SQIVND (reference sequence).

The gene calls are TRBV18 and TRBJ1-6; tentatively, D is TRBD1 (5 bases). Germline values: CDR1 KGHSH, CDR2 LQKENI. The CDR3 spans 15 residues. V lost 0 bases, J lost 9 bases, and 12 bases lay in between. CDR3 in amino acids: CASSPPARVGSPLHF. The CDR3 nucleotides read TGTGCCAGCTCACCACCGGCCAGGGTGGGTTCACCCCTCCACTTT.

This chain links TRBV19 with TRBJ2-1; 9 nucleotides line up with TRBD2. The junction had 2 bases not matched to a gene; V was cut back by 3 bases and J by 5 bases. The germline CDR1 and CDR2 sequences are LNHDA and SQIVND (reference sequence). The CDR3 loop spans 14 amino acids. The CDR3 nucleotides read TGTGCCAGTAGTATGCTAGCGGGGAACAATGAGCAGTTCTTC. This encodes CASSMLAGNNEQFF.

The CDR3 sequence is CASSSSNWTSTDTQYF. The CDR3 DNA reads as TGTGCCAGCAGCTCCTCGAACTGGACTAGCACAGATACGCAGTATTTT. V gene TRBV11-3 combines with J gene TRBJ2-3; TRBD2 is a possible D gene (5 bases). This CDR3 region has 16 residues. Germline V CDR1 and CDR2: SGHNT, YENEEA. Trimming removed 4 bases from V and 0 bases from J, with 14 bases in between. Drawing the rest from reference TRBV11-3 and TRBJ2-3, the complete variable domain is EAGVVQSPRYKIIEKKQPVAFWCNPISGHNTLYWYLQNLGQGPELLIRYENEEAVDDSQLPKDRFSAERLKGVDSTLKIQPAELGDSAVYLCASSSSNWTSTDTQYFGPGTRLTVL.

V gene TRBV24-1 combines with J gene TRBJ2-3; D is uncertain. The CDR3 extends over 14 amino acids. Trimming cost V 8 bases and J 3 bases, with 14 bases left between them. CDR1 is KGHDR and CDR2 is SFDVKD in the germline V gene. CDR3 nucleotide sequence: TGTGCCACCACTGACACAAAGGAGACAGATACGCAGTATTTT. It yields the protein CATTDTKETDTQYF.

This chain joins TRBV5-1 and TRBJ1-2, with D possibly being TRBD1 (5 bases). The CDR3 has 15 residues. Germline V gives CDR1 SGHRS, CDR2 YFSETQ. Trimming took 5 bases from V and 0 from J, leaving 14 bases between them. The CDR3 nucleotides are TGCGCCAGCAGGCCGGACAACGCGGCTAACTATGGCTACACCTTC. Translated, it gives CASRPDNAANYGYTF.

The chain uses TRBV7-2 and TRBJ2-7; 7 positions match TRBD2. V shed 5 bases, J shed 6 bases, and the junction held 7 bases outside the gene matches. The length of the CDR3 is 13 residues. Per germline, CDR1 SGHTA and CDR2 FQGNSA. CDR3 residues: CASSLSRGSEQYV. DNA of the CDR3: TGTGCCAGCAGCCTTTCGCGGGGGTCCGAGCAGTACGTC.

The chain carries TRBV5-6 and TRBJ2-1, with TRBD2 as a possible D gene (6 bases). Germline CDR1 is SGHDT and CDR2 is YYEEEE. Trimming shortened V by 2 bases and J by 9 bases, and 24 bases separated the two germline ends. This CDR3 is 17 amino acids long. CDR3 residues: CASSFGFTGGGNGEQFF. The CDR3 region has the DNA TGTGCCAGCAGCTTCGGATTTACAGGAGGCGGGAACGGTGAGCAGTTCTTC.

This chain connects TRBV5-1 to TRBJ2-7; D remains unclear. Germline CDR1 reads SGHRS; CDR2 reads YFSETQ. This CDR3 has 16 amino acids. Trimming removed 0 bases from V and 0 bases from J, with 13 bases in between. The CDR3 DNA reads TGCGCCAGCAGCTTGGATGGCAGCGTCGCCTCCTACGAGCAGTACGTC. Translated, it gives CASSLDGSVASYEQYV.